Here is one T cell receptor beta chain with its context. Its antigen is still unknown. Here immunoSEQ multiplex PCR was the method, and the copy in TCRdb shows in-frame clones only, minus some. The repertoire has 200,000 to 250,000 clones, roughly 94% of them found once; the top ten carry around 1.7%. The sample belongs to a study of T cell responses to AZD1222 COVID-19 vaccine. Broader study findings: Only a handful of people who got AZD1222 tested seropositive at baseline. Two AZD1222 doses significantly raised spike-specific TCR breadth and depth over controls. White British people made up most donors, females outnumbered males, and clonal diversity was possibly underestimated.

The V and J ends lost 0 bases and 3 bases respectively, with 6 bases between them. The CDR3 is 13 amino acids. The rearrangement uses TRBV12-3 or TRBV12-4 and TRBJ2-7; weak D call: TRBD2 (6 bases). The clonotype originates from an adult who received the MenACWY meningococcal vaccine as a control. The source material was peripheral blood, sampled 28 days after the second dose of the MenACWY control vaccine. The CDR3 region is CASSLASGYEQYF. CDR3 DNA sequence: TGTGCCAGCAGTTTAGCTAGCGGCTACGAGCAGTACTTC.